The T cell receptor beta chain under discussion was sequenced for a study of blood T cells in healthy people across ages (dated by TCRdb to about 2015). Concerning the study at large: In model experiments, template switching captured roughly one uniquely barcoded TCR beta cDNA molecule for every two T cells. The study measured age-related changes in TCR beta repertoire diversity using deep sequencing normalized with unique cDNA molecular identifiers. Donors were grouped into four age groups: young (average approximately 16 years), middle-aged (roughly 40), aged (around 56) and long-lived (over 80). To avoid experimental bias, donors of different ages were distributed randomly across sequencing lanes. Two additional independent replicas of 1 million unique cDNA reads from the same blood draw were analyzed for two donors (one aged 18 to 30 and one aged 80 or older).

Notes on this clonotype: The target of this receptor is not known. Germline and junction disagree at one end, which may indicate a read error.

Including the terminal cysteine and phenylalanine, the CDR3 comprises 12 residues. CDR3 DNA only is kept here, 36 bases in frame from base 1. Via the germline V gene, CDR1 is SQVTM and CDR2 ANQGSEA. The study at large found these results: Observed TCR beta diversity per million T cells fell roughly linearly with age, and a significant reduction was already apparent by age about 38. A strong correlation was found between observed TCR beta diversity and the percentage of naive T cells measured by flow cytometry. Because profiling used bulk unsorted PBMCs, naive and antigen-experienced compartments could not be compared conclusively. Total diversity estimates from one million sequenced T cells were considered lower bounds and underestimates. Compared with the aged group, the long-lived group had more naive CD4+ T cells, fewer expanded clones and increased TCR diversity, a pattern suggesting age selection. The CMV infection status of donors was not known, potentially confounding age-related changes in expanded clonotypes.

The 39 donors, aged about 6 to 100 years, were systemically healthy Caucasian individuals from Russia. Roughly 9.5 milliliters of peripheral blood were drawn from each donor into EDTA-treated Vacutainer tubes. Ficoll-Paque density-gradient centrifugation was used to isolate PBMCs, with at least 6.5 million obtained per sample. Total RNA was extracted from PBMCs with Trizol reagent, with at least 5 micrograms obtained per sample. Naive CD45RAhigh/CD27high T cell percentages were measured by flow cytometry on a PBMC aliquot from every donor. Library creation used 5' RACE. The instrument was an Illumina HiSeq 2500. A second about 7 to 11 cycle PCR used a sample-barcoded 5' primer and a J-beta primer mix. A template-switch 5' adaptor carrying 12 random nucleotides introduced a unique molecular identifier onto each TCR beta cDNA molecule. Each sample yielded at least 3 million CDR3-containing paired-end reads. The Mint cDNA synthesis kit, primed by a TRBC-specific oligonucleotide, was used to synthesize first-strand cDNA from all RNA. Following uracil-DNA glycosylase treatment, all cDNA underwent a first 18-cycle PCR with the universal primers M1SS and BC2_uni_R. From the authors' description of their analysis: For normalization, 1 million high-quality reads were randomly selected from each sample, with every read carrying a distinct molecular identifier. Reads with shared molecular identifiers were discarded instead of being binned into consensus sequences. CDR3 identification, clonotype clustering and error correction used MiTCR with a Q25 quality threshold and the strictest error-elimination algorithm. Lower-bound total TCR beta diversity was estimated with a nonparametric unseen species model using Euler transformation. TCRdb handled the public reads itself, with Q25 trimming in fastp and clone calling in MiXCR, and kept productive beta chains. Each record represents a unique CDR3 protein, reported with the most common genes and DNA among its rows. These V and J calls are TCRdb output, not the study's own analysis. The sample table shows about 680,000 distinct CDR3 sequences, and approximately 50% are seen once. Clones ranked in the top ten supply about a third of the sample.

Sequenced material: blood. The TCR sequence derives from a woman aged 55-75 years in good health. The V gene is TRBV29-1 and the J gene is TRBJ2-5, and TRBD2 aligns with 11 junction nucleotides. Read as DNA, the sequence is TGTAGCGTGACTGGGACTAGCGGTGAGCAGTACTTC. Translated, it reads CSVTGTSGEQYF.